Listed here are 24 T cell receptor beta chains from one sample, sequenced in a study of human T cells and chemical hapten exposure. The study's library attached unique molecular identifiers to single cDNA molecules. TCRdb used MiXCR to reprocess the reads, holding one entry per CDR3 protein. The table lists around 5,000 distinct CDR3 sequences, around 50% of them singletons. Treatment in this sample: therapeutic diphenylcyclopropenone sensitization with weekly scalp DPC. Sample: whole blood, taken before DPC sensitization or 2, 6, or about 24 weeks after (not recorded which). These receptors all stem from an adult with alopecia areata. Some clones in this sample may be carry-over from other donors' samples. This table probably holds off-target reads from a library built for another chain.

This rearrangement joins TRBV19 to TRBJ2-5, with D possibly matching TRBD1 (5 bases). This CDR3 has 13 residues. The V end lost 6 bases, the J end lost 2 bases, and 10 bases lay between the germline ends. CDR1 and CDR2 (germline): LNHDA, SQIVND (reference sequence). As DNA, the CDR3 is TGTGCCAGTAGAGTTTCAGGGCAAGAGACCCAGTACTTC. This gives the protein CASRVSGQETQYF.

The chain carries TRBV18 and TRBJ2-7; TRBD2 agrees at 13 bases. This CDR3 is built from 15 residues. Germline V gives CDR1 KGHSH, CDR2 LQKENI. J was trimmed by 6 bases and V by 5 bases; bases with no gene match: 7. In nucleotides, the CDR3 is TGTGCCAGCTCATGGACTAGCGGGAGCCCCCTCGAGCAGTACTTC. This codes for CASSWTSGSPLEQYF.

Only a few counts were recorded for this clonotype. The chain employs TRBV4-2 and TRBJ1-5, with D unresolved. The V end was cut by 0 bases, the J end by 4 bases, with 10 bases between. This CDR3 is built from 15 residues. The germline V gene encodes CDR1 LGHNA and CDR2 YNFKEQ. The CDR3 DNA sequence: TGTGCCAGCAGCCAAGATAGGCAGCCAAATCAGCCCCAGCATTTT. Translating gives CASSQDRQPNQPQHF.

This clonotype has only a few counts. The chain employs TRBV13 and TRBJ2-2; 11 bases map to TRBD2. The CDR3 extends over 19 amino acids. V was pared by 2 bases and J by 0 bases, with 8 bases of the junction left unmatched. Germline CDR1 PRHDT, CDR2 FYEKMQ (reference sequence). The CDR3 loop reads CASSLLGTSGSANTGELFF. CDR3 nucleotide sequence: TGTGCCAGCAGCTTATTAGGGACTAGCGGTTCTGCGAACACCGGGGAGCTGTTTTTT. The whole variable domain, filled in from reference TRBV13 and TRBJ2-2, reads AAGVIQSPRHLIKEKRETATLKCYPIPRHDTVYWYQQGPGQDPQFLISFYEKMQSDKGSIPDRFSAQQFSDYHSELNMSSLELGDSALYFCASSLLGTSGSANTGELFFGEGSRLTVL.

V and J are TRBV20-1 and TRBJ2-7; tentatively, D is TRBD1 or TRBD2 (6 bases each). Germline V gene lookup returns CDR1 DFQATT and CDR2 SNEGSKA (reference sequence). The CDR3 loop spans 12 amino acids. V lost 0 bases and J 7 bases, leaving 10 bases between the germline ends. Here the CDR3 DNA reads TGCAGTGCTAGAGATACAGGGAGGGAGCAGTACTTC. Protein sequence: CSARDTGREQYF.

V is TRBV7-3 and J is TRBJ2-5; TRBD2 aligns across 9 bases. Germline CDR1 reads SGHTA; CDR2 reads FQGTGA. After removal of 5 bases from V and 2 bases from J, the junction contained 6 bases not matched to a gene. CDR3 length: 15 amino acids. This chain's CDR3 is CASSPRLADQETQYF. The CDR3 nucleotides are TGTGCCAGCAGCCCCCGACTAGCGGATCAAGAGACCCAGTACTTC.

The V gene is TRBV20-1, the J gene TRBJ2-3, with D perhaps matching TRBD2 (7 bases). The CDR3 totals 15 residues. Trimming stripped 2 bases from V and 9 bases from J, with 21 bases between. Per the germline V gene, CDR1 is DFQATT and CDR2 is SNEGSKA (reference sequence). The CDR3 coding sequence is TGCAGTGCTAGATTGGCTAGCGGAGAGGGGGGGACGCAGTATTTT. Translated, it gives CSARLASGEGGTQYF.

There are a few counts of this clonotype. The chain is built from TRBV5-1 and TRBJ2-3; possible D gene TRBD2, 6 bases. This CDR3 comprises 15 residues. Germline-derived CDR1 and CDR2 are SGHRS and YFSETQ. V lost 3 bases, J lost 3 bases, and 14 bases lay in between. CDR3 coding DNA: TGCGCCAGCAGCTCCCAGGGAGGCAGTACAGATACGCAGTATTTT. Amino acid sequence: CASSSQGGSTDTQYF. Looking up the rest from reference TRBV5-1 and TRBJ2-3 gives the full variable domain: KAGVTQTPRYLIKTRGQQVTLSCSPISGHRSVSWYQQTPGQGLQFLFEYFSETQRNKGNFPGRFSGRQFSNSRSEMNVSTLELGDSALYLCASSSQGGSTDTQYFGPGTRLTVL.

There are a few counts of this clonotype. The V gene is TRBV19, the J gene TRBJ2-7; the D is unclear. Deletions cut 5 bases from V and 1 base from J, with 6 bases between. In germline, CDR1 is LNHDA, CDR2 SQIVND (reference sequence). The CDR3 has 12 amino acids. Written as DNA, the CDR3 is TGTGCCAGTAGTTCCCCTTCCTACGAGCAGTACTTC. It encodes CASSSPSYEQYF.

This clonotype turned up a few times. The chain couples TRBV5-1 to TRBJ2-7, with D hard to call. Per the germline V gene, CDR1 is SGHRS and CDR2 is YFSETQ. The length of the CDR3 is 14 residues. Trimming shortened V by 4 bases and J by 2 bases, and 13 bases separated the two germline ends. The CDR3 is CASSDRAAPYEQYF. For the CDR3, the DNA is TGCGCCAGCAGCGACCGGGCGGCGCCCTACGAGCAGTACTTC. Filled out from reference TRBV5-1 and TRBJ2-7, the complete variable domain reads KAGVTQTPRYLIKTRGQQVTLSCSPISGHRSVSWYQQTPGQGLQFLFEYFSETQRNKGNFPGRFSGRQFSNSRSEMNVSTLELGDSALYLCASSDRAAPYEQYFGPGTRLTVT.

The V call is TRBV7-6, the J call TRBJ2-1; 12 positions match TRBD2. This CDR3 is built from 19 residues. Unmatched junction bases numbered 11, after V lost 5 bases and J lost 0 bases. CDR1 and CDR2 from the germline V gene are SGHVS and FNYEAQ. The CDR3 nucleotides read TGTGCCAGCAGCCCCTCGACTAGCGGGAGATGGAGCTCCTACAATGAGCAGTTCTTC. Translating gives CASSPSTSGRWSSYNEQFF.

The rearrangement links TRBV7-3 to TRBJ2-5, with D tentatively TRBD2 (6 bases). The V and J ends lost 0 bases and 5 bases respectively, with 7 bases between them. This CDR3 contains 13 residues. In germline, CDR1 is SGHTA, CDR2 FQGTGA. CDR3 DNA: TGTGCCAGCAGCTTAACTGGGGGGGAGACCCAGTACTTC. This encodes CASSLTGGETQYF. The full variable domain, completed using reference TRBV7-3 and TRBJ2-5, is GAGVSQTPSNKVTEKGKYVELRCDPISGHTALYWYRQSLGQGPEFLIYFQGTGAADDSGLPNDRFFAVRPEGSVSTLKIQRTERGDSAVYLCASSLTGGETQYFGPGTRLLVL.

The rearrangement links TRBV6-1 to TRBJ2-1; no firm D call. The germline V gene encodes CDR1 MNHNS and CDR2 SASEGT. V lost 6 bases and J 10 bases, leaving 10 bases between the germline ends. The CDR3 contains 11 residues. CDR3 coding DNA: TGTGCCAGCAGCCTACTACAAGAGCAGTTCTTC. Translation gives CASSLLQEQFF.

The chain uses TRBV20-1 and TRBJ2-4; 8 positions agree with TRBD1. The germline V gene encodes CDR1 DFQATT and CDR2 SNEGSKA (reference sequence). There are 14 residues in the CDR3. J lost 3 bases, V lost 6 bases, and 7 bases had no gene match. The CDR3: CSATQGGGKNIQYF. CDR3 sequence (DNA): TGCAGTGCCACACAGGGGGGTGGCAAAAACATTCAGTACTTC.

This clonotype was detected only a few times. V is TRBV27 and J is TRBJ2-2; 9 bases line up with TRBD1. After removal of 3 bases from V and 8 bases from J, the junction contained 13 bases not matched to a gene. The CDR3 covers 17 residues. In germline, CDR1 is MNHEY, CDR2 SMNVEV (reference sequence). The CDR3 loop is CASSFFPPGQGIGELFF. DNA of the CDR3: TGTGCCAGCAGTTTCTTCCCCCCGGGACAGGGAATAGGGGAGCTGTTTTTT.

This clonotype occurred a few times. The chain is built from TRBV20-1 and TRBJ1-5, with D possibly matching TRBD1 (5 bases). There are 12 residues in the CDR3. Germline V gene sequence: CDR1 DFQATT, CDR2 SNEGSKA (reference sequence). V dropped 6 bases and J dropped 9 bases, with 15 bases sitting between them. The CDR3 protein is CSAIRRGRPQHF. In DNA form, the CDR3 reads TGCAGTGCGATCCGACGGGGGAGGCCCCAGCATTTT.

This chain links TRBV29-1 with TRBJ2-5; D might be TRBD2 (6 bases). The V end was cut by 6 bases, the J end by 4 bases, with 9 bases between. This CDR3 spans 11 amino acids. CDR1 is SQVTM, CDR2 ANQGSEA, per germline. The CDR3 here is CSVTRRETQYF. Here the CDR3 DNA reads TGCAGCGTGACTAGAAGAGAGACCCAGTACTTC.

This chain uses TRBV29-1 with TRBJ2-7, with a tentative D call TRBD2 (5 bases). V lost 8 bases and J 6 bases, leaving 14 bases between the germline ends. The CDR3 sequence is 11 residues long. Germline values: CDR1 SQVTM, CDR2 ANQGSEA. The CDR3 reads CSCGSRIEQYF. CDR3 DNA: TGCAGCTGCGGGTCCCGGATCGAGCAGTACTTC.

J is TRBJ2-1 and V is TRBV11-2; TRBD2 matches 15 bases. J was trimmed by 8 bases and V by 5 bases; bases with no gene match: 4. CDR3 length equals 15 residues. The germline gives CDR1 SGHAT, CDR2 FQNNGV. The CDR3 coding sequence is TGTGCCAGCAGCCCCGGACTAGCGGGAGGGCATGAGCAGTTCTTC. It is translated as CASSPGLAGGHEQFF.

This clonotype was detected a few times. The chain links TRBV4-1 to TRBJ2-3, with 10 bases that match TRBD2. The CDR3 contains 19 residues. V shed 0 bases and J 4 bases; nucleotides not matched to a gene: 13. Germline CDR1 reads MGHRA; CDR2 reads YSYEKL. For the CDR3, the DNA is TGCGCCAGCAGCCAAGATAGTCGAGCGGGAGGGCCTGTCGCAGATACGCAGTATTTT. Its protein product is CASSQDSRAGGPVADTQYF.

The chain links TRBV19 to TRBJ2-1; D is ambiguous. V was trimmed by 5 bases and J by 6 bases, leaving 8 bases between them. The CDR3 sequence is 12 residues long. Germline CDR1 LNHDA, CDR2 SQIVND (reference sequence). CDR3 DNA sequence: TGTGCCAGTAGTTCCCTGTTCAATGAGCAGTTCTTC. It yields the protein CASSSLFNEQFF.

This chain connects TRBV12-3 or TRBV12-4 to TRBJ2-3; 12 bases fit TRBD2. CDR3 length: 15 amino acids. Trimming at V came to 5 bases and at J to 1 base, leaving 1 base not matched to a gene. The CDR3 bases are TGTGCCAGCAGTACTAGCGGGAGGCGCACAGATACGCAGTATTTT. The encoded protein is CASSTSGRRTDTQYF.

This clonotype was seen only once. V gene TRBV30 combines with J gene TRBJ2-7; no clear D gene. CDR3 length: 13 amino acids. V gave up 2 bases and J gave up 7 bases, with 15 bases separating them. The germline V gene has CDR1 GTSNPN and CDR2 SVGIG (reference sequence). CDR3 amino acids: CAWSSLGLGEQYF. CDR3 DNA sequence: TGTGCCTGGAGTTCCCTTGGGTTGGGAGAGCAGTACTTC.

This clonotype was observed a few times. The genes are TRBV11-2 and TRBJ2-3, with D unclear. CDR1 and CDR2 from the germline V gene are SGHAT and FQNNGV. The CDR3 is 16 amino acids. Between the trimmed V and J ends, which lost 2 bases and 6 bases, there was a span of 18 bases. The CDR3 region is CASSLPLTSFGDTQYF. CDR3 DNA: TGTGCCAGCAGCTTACCCCTAACCTCCTTCGGGGATACGCAGTATTTT.